This TCR beta chain originates from a study of cytotoxic CD8 clonotypes in ibrutinib-treated CLL. About the research overall: Averaging across samples gave 255,043 productive templates and approximately 92,000 productive rearrangements. Study results and limitations: Among the clonotypes, public ones were uncommon and contracted or held stable on treatment. Sustained-remission patients were sampled at one set of times and progressing patients at different ones.

The method was immunoSEQ multiplex PCR; TCRdb's version includes in-frame clones alone and lacks a portion of them. The sample shows about 56,000 clones, 55% to 65% of them seen only once. Germline V gene lookup returns CDR1 SNHLY and CDR2 FYNNEI. With V trimmed by 9 bases and J by 0 bases, 5 bases remained unmatched. The CDR3 runs 16 residues. This clone was observed a handful of times. As yet, its antigen is unknown. This sequence joins TRBV2 and TRBJ2-2, with 12 bases identical to TRBD2. This TCR derives from a human donor with chronic lymphocytic leukemia. This sample comprised PBMCs, obtained after 24 months of ibrutinib treatment. The CDR3 DNA sequence: TGTGCCAGTAGACTAGCGGGGGTATCGAACACCGGGGAGCTGTTTTTT. Its protein is CASRLAGVSNTGELFF.